This T cell receptor beta chain derives from a study of shared clonotypes between healthy human individuals. This clone was recorded once. The germline CDR1 and CDR2 sequences are KGHSH and LQKENI. The length of the CDR3 is 14 residues. Unmatched junction bases numbered 5, after V lost 6 bases and J lost 1 base. Sequenced by immunoSEQ multiplex PCR; TCRdb stores in-frame clones only, minus some. The table includes approximately 2.5 million clones, over 85% detected once. The sequenced sample consisted of naive CD4+ T cells sorted from blood. Subset reported: CD45RA+ positively selected. This clonotype was obtained from a man between 18 and 29 years old in good health. The chain combines TRBV18 with TRBJ1-2; 7 nucleotides match TRBD1. CDR3 bases: TGTGCCAGCTCGCAAACAGGGGTTAACTATGGCTACACCTTC. Protein sequence: CASSQTGVNYGYTF.